These 8 T cell receptor beta chains were all obtained from the same sample, sequenced in a study of early T cells in non-severe SARS-CoV-2 infection. TCRdb re-derived calls from the 5' RACE reads in MiXCR, one entry per CDR3 protein. This sample yields approximately 70,000 distinct CDR3 sequences, of which about 9.1% are seen a single time; around 15% belongs to the top ten. The source was whole blood, collected at baseline. The receptors originated from an adult who was a healthcare worker with PCR-confirmed SARS-CoV-2 infection or an uninfected control (not recorded which).

This clonotype occurred many times. This chain joins TRBV29-1 and TRBJ1-1, with D possibly being TRBD1 (5 bases). Looked up from germline, CDR1 is SQVTM and CDR2 is ANQGSEA. The CDR3 is made up of 14 amino acids. Deletions cut 1 base from V and 1 base from J, with 10 bases between. In DNA form, the CDR3 reads TGCAGCGTTGAAGTATACAGGCAGAACACTGAAGCTTTCTTT. Translation gives CSVEVYRQNTEAFF.

This clonotype was counted at least ten times. V and J are TRBV2 and TRBJ1-5; perhaps TRBD1 as D (5 bases). Germline V gene sequence: CDR1 SNHLY, CDR2 FYNNEI. The ends were cut back, 0 bases at V and 6 bases at J, with 15 bases in the middle. The CDR3 contains 16 residues. CDR3 in amino acids: CASSEALRGRGQPQHF. As DNA, the CDR3 is TGTGCCAGCAGTGAAGCGCTGAGAGGGAGGGGTCAGCCCCAGCATTTT. The entire variable domain, with the rest obtained from reference TRBV2 and TRBJ1-5, is as follows: EPEVTQTPSHQVTQMGQEVILRCVPISNHLYFYWYRQILGQKVEFLVSFYNNEISEKSEIFDDQFSVERPDGSNFTLKIRSTKLEDSAMYFCASSEALRGRGQPQHFGDGTRLSIL.

This clonotype was observed a few times. One junction end disagrees with the germline gene, perhaps due to a read error. The chain employs TRBV15 and TRBJ2-5; D possibly corresponds to TRBD2 (5 bases). The CDR3 sequence is 15 residues long. The germline V gene has CDR1 LNHNV and CDR2 YYDKDF (reference sequence). The CDR3: CATSRVDGVQKTQYF. The DNA for the CDR3 is TGTGCCACCAGCAGAGTGGACGGGGTCCAAAAGACCCAGTACTTC.

This clonotype was counted at least ten times. The chain has TRBV6-2 or TRBV6-3 and TRBJ2-2; D unclear. The V end lost 6 bases, the J end lost 5 bases, and 7 bases lay between the germline ends. The V gene's germline CDR1 is MNHEY and CDR2 SVGEGT. The CDR3 runs to 12 residues. The CDR3, as DNA: TGTGCCAGCAGGGCCTTTACCGGGGAGCTGTTTTTT. Its protein is CASRAFTGELFF.

The J gene is TRBJ2-7, the V gene TRBV5-4; perhaps D is TRBD1 or TRBD2 (6 bases each). Trimming left V 1 base short and J 4 bases short, with 18 bases between. CDR1 is SGHNT and CDR2 is YYREEE in the germline V gene (reference sequence). The CDR3 extends over 16 amino acids. The CDR3 DNA reads TGTGCCAGCAGCTTGTCGGGGGCCCGGACCTATTACGAGCAGTACTTC. It translates to CASSLSGARTYYEQYF.

This clonotype came up many times. The chain recombines TRBV28 with TRBJ2-3, with D possibly called TRBD1 or TRBD2 (5 bases each). Germline values: CDR1 MDHEN, CDR2 SYDVKM. Trimming removed 5 bases from V and 3 bases from J, with 15 bases in between. The CDR3 has 15 residues. CDR3 sequence: CASSRIKGSTDTQYF. CDR3 in DNA: TGTGCCAGCAGTCGAATAAAGGGGAGTACAGATACGCAGTATTTT.

This clonotype occurred a few times. The chain has TRBV9 and TRBJ2-1; D ambiguous. The length of the CDR3 is 13 residues. Germline lookup yields CDR1 SGDLS and CDR2 YYNGEE. Between the trimmed V and J ends, which lost 7 bases and 5 bases, there was a span of 13 bases. CDR3 in DNA: TGTGCCAGCGGTCCCGCAGAGGACAATGAGCAGTTCTTC. Translated: CASGPAEDNEQFF.

This clonotype was counted between two and nine times. The chain employs TRBV7-9 and TRBJ1-2, with D tentatively TRBD1 (6 bases). CDR1 and CDR2 (germline): SEHNR, FQNEAQ (reference sequence). This CDR3 comprises 13 residues. Trimming cost V 1 base and J 6 bases, with 9 bases left between them. The CDR3 loop reads CASSLGAGDGYTF. The CDR3 nucleotides read TGTGCCAGCAGCTTAGGAGCAGGGGATGGCTACACCTTC.